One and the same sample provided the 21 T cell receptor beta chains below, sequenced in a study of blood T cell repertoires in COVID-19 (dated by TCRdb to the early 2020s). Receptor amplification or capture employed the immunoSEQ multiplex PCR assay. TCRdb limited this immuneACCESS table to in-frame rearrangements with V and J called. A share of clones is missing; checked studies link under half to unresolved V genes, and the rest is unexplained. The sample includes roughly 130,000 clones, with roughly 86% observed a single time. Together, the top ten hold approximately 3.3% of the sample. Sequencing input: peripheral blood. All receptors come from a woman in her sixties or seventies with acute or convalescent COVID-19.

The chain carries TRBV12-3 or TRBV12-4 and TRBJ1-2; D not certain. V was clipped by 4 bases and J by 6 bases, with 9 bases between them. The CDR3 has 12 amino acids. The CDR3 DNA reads TGTGCCAGCAGTTCTCCCCGTCATGGCTACACCTTC. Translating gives CASSSPRHGYTF.

CDR3 in DNA: TGTGCCAGCAGCCTGGGACTAGCCGACGGCACAGATACGCAGTATTTT. Its translation: CASSLGLADGTDTQYF. The chain is built from TRBV7-6 and TRBJ2-3, with 9 bases fitting TRBD2. V lost 5 bases to trimming and J lost 1 base; unmatched junction nucleotides: 7. Germline V gene lookup returns CDR1 SGHVS and CDR2 FNYEAQ. This CDR3 has 16 amino acids.

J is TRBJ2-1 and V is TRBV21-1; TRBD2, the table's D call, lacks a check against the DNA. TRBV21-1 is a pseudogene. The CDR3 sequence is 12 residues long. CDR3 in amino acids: CASRAGIDEQFF. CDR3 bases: TGTGCCAGCAGAGCGGGAATTGATGAGCAGTTCTTC.

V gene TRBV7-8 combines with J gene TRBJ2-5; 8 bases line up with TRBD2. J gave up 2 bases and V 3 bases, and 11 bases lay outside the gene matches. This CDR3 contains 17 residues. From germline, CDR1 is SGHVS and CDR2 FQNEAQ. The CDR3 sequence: CASSLEGVAGLQETQYF. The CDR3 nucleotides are TGTGCCAGCAGCTTGGAGGGGGTAGCGGGACTTCAAGAGACCCAGTACTTC.

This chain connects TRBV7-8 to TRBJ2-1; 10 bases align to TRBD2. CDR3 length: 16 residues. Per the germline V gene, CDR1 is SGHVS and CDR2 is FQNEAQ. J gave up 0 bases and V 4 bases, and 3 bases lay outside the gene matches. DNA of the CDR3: TGTGCCAGCAGCTCTAGCGGGGGAAGCTCCTACAATGAGCAGTTCTTC. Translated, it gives CASSSSGGSSYNEQFF.

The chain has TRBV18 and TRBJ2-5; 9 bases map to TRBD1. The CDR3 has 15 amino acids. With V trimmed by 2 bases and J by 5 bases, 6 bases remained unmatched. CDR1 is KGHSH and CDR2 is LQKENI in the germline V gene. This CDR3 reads CASSPYRGLRETQYF. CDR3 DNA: TGTGCCAGCTCACCATACAGGGGGCTAAGGGAGACCCAGTACTTC.

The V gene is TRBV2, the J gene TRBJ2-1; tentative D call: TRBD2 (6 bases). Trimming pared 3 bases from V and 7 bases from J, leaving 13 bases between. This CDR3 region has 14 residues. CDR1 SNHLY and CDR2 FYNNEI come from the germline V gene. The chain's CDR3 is CASSEGLGRNEQFF. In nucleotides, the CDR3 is TGTGCCAGCAGTGAGGGGTTAGGGAGGAATGAGCAGTTCTTC.

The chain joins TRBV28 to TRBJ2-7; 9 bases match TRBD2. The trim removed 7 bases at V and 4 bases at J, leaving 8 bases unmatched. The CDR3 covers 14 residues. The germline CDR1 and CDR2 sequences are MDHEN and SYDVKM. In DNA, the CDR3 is TGTGCCAGCATCGGGACTAGCCCGGGGTACGAGCAGTACTTC. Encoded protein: CASIGTSPGYEQYF.

DNA for the CDR3: TGTGCCAGCAGCTCCCTCTTAGGGAGGGTGAACACTGAAGCTTTCTTT. This gives the protein CASSSLLGRVNTEAFF. V usage is TRBV7-8 and J usage is TRBJ1-1, with D unresolved. Per the germline V gene, CDR1 is SGHVS and CDR2 is FQNEAQ. The CDR3 is made up of 16 amino acids. Trimming stripped 4 bases from V and 0 bases from J, with 15 bases between. The whole variable domain, filled in from reference TRBV7-8 and TRBJ1-1, reads GAGVSQSPRYKVAKRGQDVALRCDPISGHVSLFWYQQALGQGPEFLTYFQNEAQLDKSGLPSDRFFAERPEGSVSTLKIQRTQQEDSAVYLCASSSLLGRVNTEAFFGQGTRLTVV.

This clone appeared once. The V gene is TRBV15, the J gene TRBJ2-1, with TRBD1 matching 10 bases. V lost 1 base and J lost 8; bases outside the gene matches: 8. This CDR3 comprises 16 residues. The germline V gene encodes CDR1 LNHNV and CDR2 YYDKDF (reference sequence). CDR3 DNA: TGTGCCACCAGCAGAGGTCGGGACAGGGGTTCCTATGAGCAGTTCTTC. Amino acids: CATSRGRDRGSYEQFF. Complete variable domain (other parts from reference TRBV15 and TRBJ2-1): DAMVIQNPRYQVTQFGKPVTLSCSQTLNHNVMYWYQQKSSQAPKLLFHYYDKDFNNEADTPDNFQSRRPNTSFCFLDIRSPGLGDTAMYLCATSRGRDRGSYEQFFGPGTRLTVL.

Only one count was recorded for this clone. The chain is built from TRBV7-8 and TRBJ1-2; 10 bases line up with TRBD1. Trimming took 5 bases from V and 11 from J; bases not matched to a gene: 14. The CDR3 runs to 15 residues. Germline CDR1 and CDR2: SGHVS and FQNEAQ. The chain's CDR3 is CASSEPGQGMKGYTF. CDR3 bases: TGTGCCAGCAGCGAACCGGGACAGGGGATGAAAGGTTACACCTTC.

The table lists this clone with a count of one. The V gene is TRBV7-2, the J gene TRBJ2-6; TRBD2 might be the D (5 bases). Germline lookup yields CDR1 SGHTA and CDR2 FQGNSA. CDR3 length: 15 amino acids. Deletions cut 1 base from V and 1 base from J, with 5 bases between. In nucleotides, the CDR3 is TGTGCCAGCAGCTTAGGAGGGTCTGGGGCCAACGTCCTGACTTTC. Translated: CASSLGGSGANVLTF.

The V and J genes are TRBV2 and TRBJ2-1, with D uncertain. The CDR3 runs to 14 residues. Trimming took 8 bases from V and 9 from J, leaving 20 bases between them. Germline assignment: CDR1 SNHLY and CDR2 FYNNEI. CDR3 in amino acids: CASRQGGSNAEQFF. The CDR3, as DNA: TGTGCCAGCCGACAAGGTGGCTCCAACGCTGAGCAGTTCTTC.

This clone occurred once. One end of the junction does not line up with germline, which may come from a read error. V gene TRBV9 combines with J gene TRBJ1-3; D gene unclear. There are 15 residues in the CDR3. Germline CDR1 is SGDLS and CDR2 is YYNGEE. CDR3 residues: CASSVAGNSGNTIYF. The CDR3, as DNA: TGTGCCAGCAGCGTAGCGGGAAATTCTGGGAACACCATATATTTT.

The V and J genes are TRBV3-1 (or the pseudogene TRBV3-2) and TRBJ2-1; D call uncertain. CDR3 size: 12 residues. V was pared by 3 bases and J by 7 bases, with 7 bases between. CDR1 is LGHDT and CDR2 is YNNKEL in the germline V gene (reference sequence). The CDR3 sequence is CASSQALNEQFF. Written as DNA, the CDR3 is TGTGCCAGCAGCCAGGCATTAAATGAGCAGTTCTTC.

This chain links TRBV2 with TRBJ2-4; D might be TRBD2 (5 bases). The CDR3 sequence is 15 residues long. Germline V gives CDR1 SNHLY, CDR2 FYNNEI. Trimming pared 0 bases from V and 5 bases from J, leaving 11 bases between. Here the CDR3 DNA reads TGTGCCAGCAGTGAAGCGCCCAGAGGGCAAAACATTCAGTACTTC. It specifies CASSEAPRGQNIQYF.

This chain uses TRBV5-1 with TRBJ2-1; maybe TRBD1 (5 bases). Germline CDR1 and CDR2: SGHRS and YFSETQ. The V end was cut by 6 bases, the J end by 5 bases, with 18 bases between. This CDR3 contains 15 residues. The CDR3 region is CASKVGAGINNEQFF. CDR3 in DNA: TGCGCCAGCAAGGTAGGGGCAGGGATTAACAATGAGCAGTTCTTC.

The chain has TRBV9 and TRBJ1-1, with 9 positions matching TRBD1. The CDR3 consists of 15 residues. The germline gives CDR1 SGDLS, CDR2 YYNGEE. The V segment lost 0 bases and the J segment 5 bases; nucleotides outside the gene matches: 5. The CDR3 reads CASSVGTGEGTEAFF. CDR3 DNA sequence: TGTGCCAGCAGCGTAGGGACAGGGGAAGGAACTGAAGCTTTCTTT.

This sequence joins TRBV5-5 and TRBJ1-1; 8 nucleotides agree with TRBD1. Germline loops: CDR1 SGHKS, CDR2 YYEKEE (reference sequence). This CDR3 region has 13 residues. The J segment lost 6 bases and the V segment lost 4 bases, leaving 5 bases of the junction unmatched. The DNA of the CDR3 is TGTGCCAGCAGCCCACAGGGGGTGGCTGAAGCTTTCTTT. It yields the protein CASSPQGVAEAFF.

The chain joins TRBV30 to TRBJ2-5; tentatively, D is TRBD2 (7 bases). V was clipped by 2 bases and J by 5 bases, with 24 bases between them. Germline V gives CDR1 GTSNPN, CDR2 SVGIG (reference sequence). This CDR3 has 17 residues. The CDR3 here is CAWSTPLRGGKGETQYF. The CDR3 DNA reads TGTGCCTGGAGTACCCCTCTGAGGGGGGGGAAGGGCGAGACCCAGTACTTC.

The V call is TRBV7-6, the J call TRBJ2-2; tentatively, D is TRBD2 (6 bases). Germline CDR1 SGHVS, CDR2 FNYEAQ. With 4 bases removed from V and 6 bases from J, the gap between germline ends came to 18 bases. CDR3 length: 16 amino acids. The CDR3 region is CASSSRWTTYAGELFF. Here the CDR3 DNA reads TGTGCCAGCAGCTCCCGCTGGACTACATATGCCGGGGAGCTGTTTTTT.